Listed here is a single T cell receptor beta chain. Its antigen is not identified. The naive gate required viable CD3+CD4+ or CD3+CD8+ cells with CCR7+CD45RA+CD45RO-CD95-CD27+CD28+ phenotype. These data are taken from a study of T cells after posttransplantation cyclophosphamide. Data came from immunoSEQ multiplex PCR; TCRdb stores just in-frame clones and leaves some out. The repertoire has more than 30,000 clones, 90% to 95% of them found once; the top ten carry 0.24%. Study-level points and caveats: TRB overlap between skin or GI tissue T cells and blood was limited. Later blood repertoires were often dominated by clones from the donor CD8+ memory compartment. TRB clonality was highly associated with recipient CMV seropositivity and reactivation.

Sequenced material: naive CD4+ T cells sorted from PBMCs. The clonotype comes from a woman aged 55-70 years in good health, CMV-negative, and a related stem cell transplant donor.

CDR3 sequence reads: CASSELSGGVTGELFF. In DNA form, the CDR3 reads TGTGCCAGCAGTGAGTTATCGGGGGGAGTCACCGGGGAGCTGTTTTTT. The chain has TRBV2 and TRBJ2-2; 7 nucleotides align to TRBD2. The ends lost 3 bases at V and 4 bases at J; junction bases unmatched: 8. CDR3 size: 16 residues. Germline values: CDR1 SNHLY, CDR2 FYNNEI.